The next 30 T cell receptor beta chains were all read from a single sample in a study of shared clonotypes between healthy human individuals. Generated by immunoSEQ multiplex PCR, the TCRdb table keeps only in-frame clones and is missing some. Of about 1 million clones listed, approximately 72% are singletons. Input material: memory CD4+ T cells sorted from blood. The sample's subset: CD45RA-negative fraction. The receptors derive from a man younger than 35 in good health.

The rearrangement uses TRBV7-2 and TRBJ2-7; D is tentatively TRBD1 or TRBD2 (5 bases each). Germline assignment: CDR1 SGHTA and CDR2 FQGNSA. The CDR3 has 13 residues. With 2 bases removed from V and 7 bases from J, the gap between germline ends came to 12 bases. In nucleotides, the CDR3 is TGTGCCAGCAGCTTATGGGCAGGGAGTGAGCAGTACTTC. Protein: CASSLWAGSEQYF.

The V gene is TRBV18, the J gene TRBJ2-1, with D perhaps given as TRBD1 or TRBD2 (6 bases each). Looked up from germline, CDR1 is KGHSH and CDR2 is LQKENI. The V end lost 2 bases, the J end lost 14 bases, and 13 bases lay between the germline ends. There are 12 residues in the CDR3. The DNA for the CDR3 is TGTGCCAGCTCACCAAAGGGGGACTCGGAGTTCTTC. Protein: CASSPKGDSEFF.

The chain combines TRBV29-1 with TRBJ1-1; D is ambiguous. Germline V CDR1 and CDR2: SQVTM, ANQGSEA. CDR3 length: 14 residues. The V end lost 2 bases, the J end lost 3 bases, and 13 bases lay between the germline ends. CDR3 protein: CSVERLLRDTEAFF. CDR3 DNA: TGCAGCGTTGAAAGGCTCCTGAGGGACACTGAAGCTTTCTTT.

The chain carries TRBV28 and TRBJ1-5; D call uncertain. This CDR3 contains 15 residues. V was trimmed by 7 bases and J by 1 base, leaving 14 bases between them. CDR1 is MDHEN and CDR2 is SYDVKM in the germline V gene. CDR3 region: CASKYGRESNQPQHF. The CDR3 bases are TGTGCCAGCAAGTACGGGAGAGAAAGCAATCAGCCCCAGCATTTT.

The CDR3 region is CASSGVGHMYEQYF. The DNA of the CDR3 is TGCGCCAGCAGTGGAGTGGGACACATGTACGAGCAGTACTTC. V usage is TRBV10-2 and J usage is TRBJ2-7; D may be TRBD1 (6 bases). CDR1 and CDR2 (germline): WSHSY, SAAADI. The CDR3 covers 14 residues. The V end was cut by 4 bases, the J end by 4 bases, with 14 bases between.

This rearrangement joins TRBV10-3 to TRBJ1-2, with 9 bases that match TRBD1. The CDR3 loop spans 14 amino acids. CDR1 and CDR2 from the germline V gene are ENHRY and SYGVKD. Trimming cost V 3 bases and J 7 bases; bases outside gene matches: 6. The CDR3 spells CAISEGTGGFGYTF. CDR3 nucleotides: TGTGCCATCAGTGAAGGTACAGGGGGCTTTGGCTACACCTTC.

The chain combines TRBV12-5 with TRBJ1-1, with D tentatively TRBD1 (6 bases). V lost 4 bases to trimming and J lost 2 bases, with 11 bases between them. In germline, CDR1 is LGHNT, CDR2 FRNRAP. The CDR3 contains 14 residues. The CDR3 DNA reads TGTGCTAGTGGTTCTTCGGGGGGCAACACTGAAGCTTTCTTT. Protein: CASGSSGGNTEAFF.

The V and J genes are TRBV7-2 and TRBJ1-5; D possibly corresponds to TRBD1 (5 bases). The length of the CDR3 is 13 residues. V lost 9 bases and J 2 bases, leaving 11 bases between the germline ends. Looked up from germline, CDR1 is SGHTA and CDR2 is FQGNSA. CDR3 nucleotides: TGTGCCAGTGGTCCCAGGGGCAATCAGCCCCAGCATTTT. This gives the protein CASGPRGNQPQHF.

V and J are TRBV5-1 and TRBJ2-2; D is unclear. CDR3 length: 16 residues. The V gene's germline CDR1 is SGHRS and CDR2 YFSETQ. V gave up 0 bases and J gave up 4 bases, with 13 bases separating them. Here the CDR3 DNA reads TGCGCCAGCAGCTTGGCCACGGGCGCACCCACCGGGGAGCTGTTTTTT. Residues: CASSLATGAPTGELFF.

This clone was found a few times. The CDR3 reads CASSHLAGVGEQYF. The CDR3 DNA is TGTGCCAGCAGCCATCTAGCGGGGGTCGGCGAGCAGTACTTC. The gene calls are TRBV5-6 and TRBJ2-7; 10 nucleotides align to TRBD2. Losses at the gene ends were 4 bases for V and 6 bases for J; bases not matched to a gene: 7. CDR3 length equals 14 residues. Germline CDR1 SGHDT, CDR2 YYEEEE.

The chain uses TRBV11-1 and TRBJ2-1; TRBD2 matches 7 bases. The CDR3 has 14 amino acids. The V and J ends lost 5 bases and 6 bases, in that order; junction bases with no gene match: 7. Germline V gene lookup returns CDR1 SGHAT and CDR2 FQDESV (reference sequence). DNA of the CDR3: TGTGCCAGCAGCGCCAGTCGGACTAGCAATGAGCAGTTCTTC. Translated: CASSASRTSNEQFF.

This clone was recorded once. This sequence joins TRBV2 and TRBJ1-2; D possibly corresponds to TRBD1 (5 bases). V shed 2 bases and J shed 4 bases, with 8 bases lying between them. The CDR3 totals 13 residues. Germline V lookup: CDR1 SNHLY, CDR2 FYNNEI. CDR3 protein: CASSEQGSYGYTF. The DNA of the CDR3 is TGTGCCAGCAGTGAACAGGGCTCCTATGGCTACACCTTC.

The rearrangement joins TRBV2 to TRBJ1-5; 7 nucleotides line up with TRBD1. The germline CDR1 and CDR2 sequences are SNHLY and FYNNEI. Trimming removed 5 bases from V and 6 bases from J; junction bases left unmatched: 10. The CDR3 has 15 residues. CDR3 protein: CASSRGQGGGQPQHF. In DNA form, the CDR3 reads TGTGCCAGCAGTCGTGGCCAGGGGGGCGGTCAGCCCCAGCATTTT. The full variable domain, rest sourced from reference TRBV2 and TRBJ1-5, is EPEVTQTPSHQVTQMGQEVILRCVPISNHLYFYWYRQILGQKVEFLVSFYNNEISEKSEIFDDQFSVERPDGSNFTLKIRSTKLEDSAMYFCASSRGQGGGQPQHFGDGTRLSIL.

The chain is built from TRBV6-5 and TRBJ2-7, with 8 bases matching TRBD1. CDR3 length: 13 residues. V gave up 6 bases and J gave up 2 bases; unmatched junction bases: 3. CDR1 is MNHEY, CDR2 SVGAGI, per germline. CDR3 region: CASRQGQAYEQYF. CDR3 nucleotide sequence: TGTGCCAGCAGACAGGGACAGGCCTACGAGCAGTACTTC.

This clone has just one count. V usage is TRBV5-6 and J usage is TRBJ2-2; D possibly corresponds to TRBD2 (7 bases). Germline values: CDR1 SGHDT, CDR2 YYEEEE. Trimming pared 5 bases from V and 4 bases from J, leaving 18 bases between. This CDR3 spans 16 amino acids. For the CDR3, the DNA is TGTGCCAGCAGTTCGAAAAACGCGGGGGCCACCGGGGAGCTGTTTTTT. Translating gives CASSSKNAGATGELFF.

This clone was observed a single time. The J gene is TRBJ2-1, the V gene TRBV9; TRBD1 aligns across 8 bases. This CDR3 spans 14 amino acids. Germline-derived CDR1 and CDR2 are SGDLS and YYNGEE. Germline trimming cut 4 bases from V and 5 bases from J; bases unmatched to any gene: 5. The CDR3 region is CASSFGQGNNEQFF. The CDR3 DNA reads as TGTGCCAGCAGCTTCGGACAGGGAAACAATGAGCAGTTCTTC.

This rearrangement joins TRBV30 to TRBJ1-5, with D tentatively TRBD1 (6 bases). Trimming took 8 bases from V and 2 from J, leaving 19 bases between them. The CDR3 consists of 15 residues. The germline V gene encodes CDR1 GTSNPN and CDR2 SVGIG (reference sequence). The CDR3 DNA follows: TGTGCCGTAACAGTACAGGGAGGGGGCAATCAGCCCCAGCATTTT. Translation gives CAVTVQGGGNQPQHF. Full variable domain (missing parts from reference TRBV30 and TRBJ1-5): SQTIHQWPATLVQPVGSPLSLECTVEGTSNPNLYWYRQAAGRGLQLLFYSVGIGQISSEVPQNLSASRPQDRQFILSSKKLLLSDSGFYLCAVTVQGGGNQPQHFGDGTRLSIL.

The rearrangement joins TRBV4-2 to TRBJ1-1; possibly TRBD1 for D (5 bases). The V and J ends lost 4 bases and 0 bases respectively, with 12 bases between them. CDR1 is LGHNA, CDR2 YNFKEQ, per germline. The CDR3 is 15 amino acids. CDR3 sequence: CASSPTDSMNTEAFF. In DNA form, the CDR3 reads TGTGCCAGCAGCCCAACAGACAGCATGAACACTGAAGCTTTCTTT.

This rearrangement joins TRBV11-2 to TRBJ2-6; D possibly corresponds to TRBD1 (6 bases). Germline V CDR1 and CDR2: SGHAT, FQNNGV. The CDR3 covers 16 residues. The V and J ends lost 6 bases and 2 bases respectively, with 14 bases between them. The chain's CDR3 is CASRSPGDPGANVLTF. The DNA of the CDR3 is TGTGCCAGCAGGTCACCAGGGGACCCTGGGGCCAACGTCCTGACTTTC. Filled out from reference TRBV11-2 and TRBJ2-6, the complete variable domain reads EAGVAQSPRYKIIEKRQSVAFWCNPISGHATLYWYQQILGQGPKLLIQFQNNGVVDDSQLPKDRFSAERLKGVDSTLKIQPAKLEDSAVYLCASRSPGDPGANVLTFGAGSRLTVL.

The CDR3 DNA is TGTGCTAGTGCCGCCTCCTACGAGCAGTACTTC. Translation: CASAASYEQYF. The chain uses TRBV12-5 and TRBJ2-7; D remains ambiguous. The length of the CDR3 is 11 residues. V was shortened by 7 bases and J by 0 bases, with 4 bases between the two germline ends. The V gene's germline CDR1 is LGHNT and CDR2 FRNRAP.

This clone was found a few times. The chain carries TRBV29-1 and TRBJ1-2; 7 bases align to TRBD1. This CDR3 region has 15 residues. With 6 bases clipped from V and 0 bases from J, the junction kept 10 bases outside the gene matches. Germline lookup yields CDR1 SQVTM and CDR2 ANQGSEA. The CDR3: CSVVTGTVTNYGYTF. CDR3 DNA: TGCAGCGTGGTAACCGGGACAGTCACTAACTATGGCTACACCTTC.

This sequence joins TRBV29-1 and TRBJ2-3; weak D call: TRBD2 (5 bases). The V and J ends lost 7 bases and 6 bases respectively, with 17 bases between them. Germline lookup yields CDR1 SQVTM and CDR2 ANQGSEA. The CDR3 spans 13 residues. Here the CDR3 reads CSAPGINVDTQYF. The CDR3 DNA reads TGCAGCGCCCCCGGGATCAACGTGGATACGCAGTATTTT.

The rearrangement joins TRBV6-6 to TRBJ1-5; a possible D gene is TRBD1 (5 bases). V gave up 6 bases and J gave up 4 bases, with 10 bases separating them. The CDR3 covers 13 residues. Per germline, CDR1 MNHNY and CDR2 SVGAGI (reference sequence). The CDR3 here is CASRTRDNQPQHF. The CDR3 region has the DNA TGTGCCAGCAGAACCAGGGATAATCAGCCCCAGCATTTT.

The chain is built from TRBV5-4 and TRBJ2-3; 9 positions match TRBD2. The CDR3 loop spans 18 amino acids. The germline CDR1 and CDR2 sequences are SGHNT and YYREEE (reference sequence). The V gene end was trimmed by 4 bases and the J gene end by 3 bases; junction bases not matched to a gene: 15. The CDR3 DNA reads as TGTGCCAGCAGCCCGGGATGGGGGCGGGGGGGCTCGACAGATACGCAGTATTTT. Its protein is CASSPGWGRGGSTDTQYF.

This clone was found once. This rearrangement joins TRBV28 to TRBJ1-1, with D possibly TRBD1 on 6 matching bases. CDR1 is MDHEN and CDR2 is SYDVKM in the germline V gene. V lost 5 bases to trimming and J lost 11 bases, with 21 bases between them. The CDR3 extends over 14 amino acids. CDR3 sequence reads: CASSRTVLGLRAFF. The CDR3 bases are TGTGCCAGCAGTCGGACAGTCCTGGGCCTGCGCGCTTTCTTT.

V and J are TRBV10-3 and TRBJ1-1; D may be TRBD1 (6 bases). V lost 4 bases and J 4 bases, leaving 13 bases between the germline ends. The CDR3 is 14 residues long. Germline values: CDR1 ENHRY, CDR2 SYGVKD. Written as DNA, the CDR3 is TGTGCCATCAGTGCAGGGGCGGGCAGCACTGAAGCTTTCTTT. This encodes CAISAGAGSTEAFF.

The V and J genes are TRBV5-1 and TRBJ1-1; weak D call: TRBD1 (6 bases). This CDR3 contains 15 residues. The V end was cut by 4 bases, the J end by 0 bases, with 13 bases between. Germline loops: CDR1 SGHRS, CDR2 YFSETQ. CDR3 nucleotides: TGCGCCAGCAGCCGTCCGGGACAAATGAACACTGAAGCTTTCTTT. It encodes CASSRPGQMNTEAFF.

This rearrangement joins TRBV28 to TRBJ1-1; D is uncertain. The CDR3 is 11 residues long. The germline V and J ends were trimmed by 5 bases and 3 bases, with 4 bases remaining between them. The germline gives CDR1 MDHEN, CDR2 SYDVKM. This CDR3 is CASSRYTEAFF. The CDR3 DNA sequence: TGTGCCAGCAGTCGTTACACTGAAGCTTTCTTT. Full variable domain (remainder filled in from reference TRBV28 and TRBJ1-1): DVKVTQSSRYLVKRTGEKVFLECVQDMDHENMFWYRQDPGLGLRLIYFSYDVKMKEKGDIPEGYSVSREKKERFSLILESASTNQTSMYLCASSRYTEAFFGQGTRLTVV.

The CDR3 nucleotides read TGTGCCAGCAGCCGTCAAGCGGGGGGCCGCACAGATACGCAGTATTTT. Encoded protein: CASSRQAGGRTDTQYF. The gene calls are TRBV7-9 and TRBJ2-3; TRBD2 aligns across 9 bases. CDR3 length: 16 residues. In germline, CDR1 is SEHNR, CDR2 FQNEAQ (reference sequence). Germline trimming cut 5 bases from V and 1 base from J; bases unmatched to any gene: 7.

This clone was seen once. The chain couples TRBV2 to TRBJ1-4; TRBD1 matches at 9 bases. J gave up 7 bases and V 4 bases, and 7 bases lay outside the gene matches. Looked up from germline, CDR1 is SNHLY and CDR2 is FYNNEI. This CDR3 spans 15 amino acids. CDR3 coding DNA: TGTGCCAGCAGTGGGGGGACAGGGACGACTGAAAAACTGTTTTTT. Residues: CASSGGTGTTEKLFF. Combining the CDR3 with reference TRBV2 and TRBJ1-4 gives the whole variable domain EPEVTQTPSHQVTQMGQEVILRCVPISNHLYFYWYRQILGQKVEFLVSFYNNEISEKSEIFDDQFSVERPDGSNFTLKIRSTKLEDSAMYFCASSGGTGTTEKLFFGSGTQLSVL.